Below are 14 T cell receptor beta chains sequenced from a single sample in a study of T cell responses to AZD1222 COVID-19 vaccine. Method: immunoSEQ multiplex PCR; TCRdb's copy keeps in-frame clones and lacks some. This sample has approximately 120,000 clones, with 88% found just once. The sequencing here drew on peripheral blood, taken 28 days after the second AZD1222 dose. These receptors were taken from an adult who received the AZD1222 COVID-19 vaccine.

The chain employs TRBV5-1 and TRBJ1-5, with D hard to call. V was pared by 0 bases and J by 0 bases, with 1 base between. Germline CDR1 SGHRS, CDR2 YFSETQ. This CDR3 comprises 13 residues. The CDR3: CASSLASNQPQHF. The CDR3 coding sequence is TGCGCCAGCAGCTTGGCTAGCAATCAGCCCCAGCATTTT.

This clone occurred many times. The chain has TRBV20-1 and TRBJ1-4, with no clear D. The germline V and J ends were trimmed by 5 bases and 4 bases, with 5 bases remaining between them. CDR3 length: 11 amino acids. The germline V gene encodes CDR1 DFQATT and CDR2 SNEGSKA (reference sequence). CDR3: CSAFLNEKLFF. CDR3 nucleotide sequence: TGCAGTGCTTTTCTTAATGAAAAACTGTTTTTT.

CDR3 in DNA: TGTGCCAGCACCGGACTGGGACGGCAATCTGGAAACACCATATATTTT. It encodes CASTGLGRQSGNTIYF. V is TRBV5-6 and J is TRBJ1-3; D is perhaps TRBD1 (5 bases). The CDR3 runs 16 residues. V gave up 6 bases and J gave up 1 base, with 17 bases separating them. CDR1 and CDR2 from the germline V gene are SGHDT and YYEEEE.

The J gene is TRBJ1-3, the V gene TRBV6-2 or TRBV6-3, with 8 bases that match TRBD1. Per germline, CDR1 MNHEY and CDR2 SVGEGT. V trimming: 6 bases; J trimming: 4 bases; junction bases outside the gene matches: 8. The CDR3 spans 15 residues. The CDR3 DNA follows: TGTGCCAGCAGCCCGATGACAGGGGACGGAAACACCATATATTTT. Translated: CASSPMTGDGNTIYF.

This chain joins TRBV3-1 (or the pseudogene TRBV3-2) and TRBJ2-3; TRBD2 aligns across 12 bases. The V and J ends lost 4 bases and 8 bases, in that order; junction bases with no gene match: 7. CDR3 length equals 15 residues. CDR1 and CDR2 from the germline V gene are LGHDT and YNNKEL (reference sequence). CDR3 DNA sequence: TGTGCCAGCAGCCGCGGACTAGCGGGACAAGGTACGCAGTATTTT. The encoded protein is CASSRGLAGQGTQYF.

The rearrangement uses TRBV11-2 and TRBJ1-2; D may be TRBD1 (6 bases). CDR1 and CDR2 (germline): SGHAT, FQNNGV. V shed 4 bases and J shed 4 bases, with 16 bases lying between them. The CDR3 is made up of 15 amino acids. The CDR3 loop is CASSSGPDSRYGYTF. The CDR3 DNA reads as TGTGCCAGCAGCTCAGGCCCGGACAGCCGCTATGGCTACACCTTC.

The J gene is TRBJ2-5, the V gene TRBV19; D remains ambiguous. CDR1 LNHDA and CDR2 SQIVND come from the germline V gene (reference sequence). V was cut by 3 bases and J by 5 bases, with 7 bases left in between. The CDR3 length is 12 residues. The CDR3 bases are TGTGCCAGTAGTATCGGCAGGGAGACCCAGTACTTC. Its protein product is CASSIGRETQYF.

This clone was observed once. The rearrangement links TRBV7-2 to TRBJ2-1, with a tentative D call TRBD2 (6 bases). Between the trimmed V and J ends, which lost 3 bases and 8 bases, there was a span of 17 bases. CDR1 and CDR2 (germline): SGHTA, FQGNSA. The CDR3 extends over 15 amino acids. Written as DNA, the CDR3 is TGTGCCAGCAGCTTGAAATGGTCTAGCGCGCATGAGCAGTTCTTC. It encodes CASSLKWSSAHEQFF.

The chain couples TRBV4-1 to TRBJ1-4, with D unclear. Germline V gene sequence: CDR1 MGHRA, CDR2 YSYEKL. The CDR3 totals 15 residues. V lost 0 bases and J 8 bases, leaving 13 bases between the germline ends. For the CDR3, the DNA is TGCGCCAGCAGCCAAGATGGGCAGCTCTGGGAAAAACTGTTTTTT. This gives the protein CASSQDGQLWEKLFF.

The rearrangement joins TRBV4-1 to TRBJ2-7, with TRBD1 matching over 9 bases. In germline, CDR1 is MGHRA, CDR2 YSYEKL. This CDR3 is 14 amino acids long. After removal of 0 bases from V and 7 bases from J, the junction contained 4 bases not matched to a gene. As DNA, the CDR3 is TGCGCCAGCAGCCAAGATAACAGGGGGCAAGAGCAGTACTTC. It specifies CASSQDNRGQEQYF.

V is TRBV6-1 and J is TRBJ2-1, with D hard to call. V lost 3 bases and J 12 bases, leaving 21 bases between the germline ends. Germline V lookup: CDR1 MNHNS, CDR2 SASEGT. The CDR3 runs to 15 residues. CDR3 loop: CASSEGSDMARSQFF. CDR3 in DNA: TGTGCCAGCAGTGAGGGTTCCGACATGGCCCGGTCGCAGTTCTTC.

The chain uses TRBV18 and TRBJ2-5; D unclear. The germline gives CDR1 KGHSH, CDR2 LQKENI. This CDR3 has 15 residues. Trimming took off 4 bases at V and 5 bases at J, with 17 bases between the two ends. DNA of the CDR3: TGTGCCAGCTCACTCCGGGCCGAAGGTACGGAGACCCAGTACTTC. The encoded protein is CASSLRAEGTETQYF.

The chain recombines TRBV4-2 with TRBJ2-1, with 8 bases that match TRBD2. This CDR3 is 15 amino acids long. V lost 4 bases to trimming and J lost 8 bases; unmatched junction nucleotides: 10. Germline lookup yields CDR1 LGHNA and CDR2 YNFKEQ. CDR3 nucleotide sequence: TGTGCCAGCAGCCCGACGGGGGGGGCCCTCGATGAGCAGTTCTTC. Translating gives CASSPTGGALDEQFF.

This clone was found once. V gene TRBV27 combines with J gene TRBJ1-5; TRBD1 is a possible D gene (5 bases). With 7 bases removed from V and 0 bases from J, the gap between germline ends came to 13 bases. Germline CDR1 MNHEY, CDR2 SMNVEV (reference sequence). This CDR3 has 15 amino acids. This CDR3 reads CASNQGRGSNQPQHF. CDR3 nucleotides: TGTGCCAGCAACCAGGGTCGGGGTAGCAATCAGCCCCAGCATTTT.